This TCR beta chain was captured by sequencing in a study of cytomegalovirus exposure and HLA in healthy donors. Whole-study context: A later analysis reported the same platform for the 110 or so validation repertoires and the roughly 630 first-cohort repertoires.

Of note for this clone: The antigen remains undetermined.

Method: immunoSEQ multiplex PCR; TCRdb's copy keeps in-frame clones and lacks some. The data show about 340,000 clones, 86% seen once. Findings and caveats of the study: The authors listed approximately 160 TCR beta chains as cytomegalovirus-associated. In vitro data verified a few CMV-associated chains as specific for CMV antigens. Reported results showed that the classifier diagnosed cytomegalovirus status with high specificity and sensitivity.

Source material: PBMCs. The sequence was collected from a woman younger than 35 in good health and CMV-seronegative.

The chain's CDR3 is CASRGAGTEAFF. In nucleotides, the CDR3 is TGTGCCAGCAGGGGGGCAGGCACTGAAGCTTTCTTT. The V call is TRBV7-3, the J call TRBJ1-1; D is perhaps TRBD1 (6 bases). Germline-derived CDR1 and CDR2 are SGHTA and FQGTGA. V lost 6 bases, J lost 4 bases, and 9 bases lay in between. The CDR3 runs to 12 residues. The entire variable domain, with the rest obtained from reference TRBV7-3 and TRBJ1-1, is as follows: GAGVSQTPSNKVTEKGKYVELRCDPISGHTALYWYRQSLGQGPEFLIYFQGTGAADDSGLPNDRFFAVRPEGSVSTLKIQRTERGDSAVYLCASRGAGTEAFFGQGTRLTVV.